This T cell receptor beta chain is drawn from a study of T cells after posttransplantation cyclophosphamide. This clone showed up many times. Its antigen remains unknown. The CDR3 covers 11 residues. V lost 2 bases and J 5 bases, leaving 3 bases between the germline ends. Germline values: CDR1 MNHNS, CDR2 SASEGT. The study's findings and limits: Later blood repertoires were often dominated by clones from the donor CD8+ memory compartment. Skin or GI-infiltrating T cells shared few TRB sequences with blood.

The protocol was immunoSEQ multiplex PCR, while the TCRdb copy is restricted to in-frame clones and leaves out a portion. Recorded here are about 24,000 clones, none singletons. Sequencing input: PBMCs. The V and J genes are TRBV6-1 and TRBJ1-2; unclear D gene. This clonotype originated in a woman aged 60-70 years in good health, CMV-negative, and a related stem cell transplant donor. In nucleotides, the CDR3 is TGTGCCAGCAGTGAACCTTATGGCTACACCTTC. It yields the protein CASSEPYGYTF.